The present entry profiles one TCR beta chain with its context. Its antigen remains unidentified. The data belong to a study of cytomegalovirus exposure and HLA in healthy donors. The CDR3 loop spans 15 amino acids. The V segment lost 2 bases and the J segment 6 bases; nucleotides outside the gene matches: 3. The germline CDR1 and CDR2 sequences are SEHNR and FQNEAQ (reference sequence). PCR primers comprised 60 Vbeta and 13 Jbeta primers. TCRdb's table, derived via immunoSEQ multiplex PCR, lists solely in-frame clones and lacks some. The sample carries 210,000 or so clones, 87% recorded once. General study results and limits: Reportedly, TCR beta sequences accurately predicted HLA-A and HLA-B alleles in most subjects. V- and J-gene trimming in TCR beta was tied to a missense DCLRE1C variant by an analysis performed later.

The V and J genes are TRBV7-9 and TRBJ2-1; 11 nucleotides match TRBD2. The source material was PBMCs. This TCR came from a man aged 30 to 45 in good health and CMV-seronegative. The CDR3 DNA follows: TGTGCCAGCAGCTTACTTAGCGGGGGGGGCAATGAGCAGTTCTTC. Its translation is CASSLLSGGGNEQFF.